A single sample gave rise to the 22 T cell receptor beta chains below, sequenced in a study of blood T cell repertoires in COVID-19. Profiling relied on immunoSEQ multiplex PCR, and the TCRdb table lists in-frame clones only, not all of them. The sample has roughly 220,000 clones; about 85% are singletons. The sequenced sample consisted of PBMCs or T cells enriched from blood (not recorded which). Source of these receptors: a woman aged 25 to 39 who had recovered from COVID-19.

The chain combines TRBV2 with TRBJ1-5; 8 bases match TRBD1. After removal of 10 bases from V and 1 base from J, the junction contained 3 bases not matched to a gene. Germline lookup yields CDR1 SNHLY and CDR2 FYNNEI. The CDR3 length is 13 residues. The CDR3 loop reads CATNRGSNQPQHF. The CDR3 nucleotides read TGTGCCACCAACAGGGGGAGCAATCAGCCCCAGCATTTT.

The chain has TRBV5-1 and TRBJ1-2; D is possibly TRBD1 (6 bases). Trimming shortened V by 0 bases and J by 3 bases, and 15 bases separated the two germline ends. CDR1 is SGHRS, CDR2 YFSETQ, per germline. The length of the CDR3 is 16 residues. The CDR3: CASSLEGGQTDYGYTF. CDR3 in DNA: TGCGCCAGCAGCTTGGAAGGGGGACAAACCGACTATGGCTACACCTTC.

The chain combines TRBV7-3 with TRBJ1-2; tentative D call: TRBD1 (6 bases). This CDR3 has 15 residues. Germline loops: CDR1 SGHTA, CDR2 FQGTGA. Trimming took 1 base from V and 8 from J, leaving 17 bases between them. The CDR3 protein is CASSLRSGTTRGYTF. DNA for the CDR3: TGTGCCAGCAGCTTAAGATCCGGGACAACTAGGGGCTACACCTTC.

This chain uses TRBV5-5 with TRBJ2-4; D possibly corresponds to TRBD1 (6 bases). V dropped 0 bases and J dropped 13 bases, with 23 bases sitting between them. The CDR3 loop spans 16 amino acids. In germline, CDR1 is SGHKS, CDR2 YYEKEE (reference sequence). CDR3 sequence: CASSLGIWDTAPLQYF. The CDR3, as DNA: TGTGCCAGCAGCTTGGGGATTTGGGACACGGCACCCCTACAGTACTTC.

V gene TRBV27 combines with J gene TRBJ1-1; D gene unclear. Germline CDR1 is MNHEY and CDR2 is SMNVEV (reference sequence). CDR3 size: 13 residues. Deletions cut 3 bases from V and 2 bases from J, with 7 bases between. DNA for the CDR3: TGTGCCAGCAGTTTCCACAGAAACACTGAAGCTTTCTTT. Amino acids: CASSFHRNTEAFF.

V is TRBV10-2 and J is TRBJ1-6; D is possibly TRBD1 (6 bases). Trimming left V 7 bases short and J 3 bases short, with 10 bases between. The CDR3 covers 14 residues. Germline loops: CDR1 WSHSY, CDR2 SAAADI. CDR3 sequence reads: CASKDSFYNSPLHF. The CDR3 coding sequence is TGCGCCAGCAAGGACAGTTTCTATAATTCACCCCTCCACTTT.

The chain combines TRBV6-6 with TRBJ1-3, with D possibly being TRBD1 (6 bases). This CDR3 region has 12 residues. With 2 bases removed from V and 8 bases from J, the gap between germline ends came to 7 bases. Germline values: CDR1 MNHNY, CDR2 SVGAGI (reference sequence). As DNA, the CDR3 is TGTGCCAGCAGTTACCCAGGGGACACCATATATTTT. Its translation: CASSYPGDTIYF.

The count of this clone is one. The J gene is TRBJ2-3, the V gene TRBV13; the match to TRBD1 covers 7 bases. Trimming cost V 5 bases and J 12 bases; bases outside gene matches: 17. Germline loops: CDR1 PRHDT, CDR2 FYEKMQ (reference sequence). The CDR3 runs 15 residues. The CDR3 region is CASSPPPRGPQQQYF. For the CDR3, the DNA is TGTGCCAGCAGCCCTCCGCCAAGGGGGCCTCAGCAACAGTATTTT. Filled out from reference TRBV13 and TRBJ2-3, the complete variable domain reads AAGVIQSPRHLIKEKRETATLKCYPIPRHDTVYWYQQGPGQDPQFLISFYEKMQSDKGSIPDRFSAQQFSDYHSELNMSSLELGDSALYFCASSPPPRGPQQQYFGPGTRLTVL.

This clone was seen a few times. The chain joins TRBV6-6 to TRBJ2-5; 7 nucleotides agree with TRBD1. The CDR3 runs to 17 residues. Germline CDR1 is MNHNY and CDR2 is SVGAGI (reference sequence). Trimming at V came to 5 bases and at J to 2 bases, leaving 14 bases not matched to a gene. In nucleotides, the CDR3 is TGTGCCAGCAGTCACACTTTAGAGGGGGCGGTACAAGAGACCCAGTACTTC. Translation: CASSHTLEGAVQETQYF.

J is TRBJ1-1 and V is TRBV10-3; D is perhaps TRBD1 (5 bases). Germline V CDR1 and CDR2: ENHRY, SYGVKD. Deletions cut 8 bases from V and 2 bases from J, with 12 bases between. This CDR3 is 13 amino acids long. The DNA of the CDR3 is TGTGCCATCCTACAGGTGCTCAACACTGAAGCTTTCTTT. Encoded protein: CAILQVLNTEAFF.

The chain combines TRBV6-5 with TRBJ2-4, with 7 bases matching TRBD2. Trimming took 4 bases from V and 4 from J; bases not matched to a gene: 1. This CDR3 is 13 amino acids long. Germline V CDR1 and CDR2: MNHEY, SVGAGI. CDR3 protein: CASSSGLKNIQYF. CDR3 DNA sequence: TGTGCCAGCAGTTCGGGACTAAAAAACATTCAGTACTTC.

This rearrangement joins TRBV7-2 to TRBJ1-4; D gene ambiguous. CDR1 SGHTA and CDR2 FQGNSA come from the germline V gene. Trimming stripped 2 bases from V and 8 bases from J, with 9 bases between. The CDR3 runs 13 residues. The CDR3: CASSLPGWEKLFF. The CDR3 bases are TGTGCCAGCAGCTTACCCGGGTGGGAAAAACTGTTTTTT.

The chain's CDR3 is CASSYSRQPQHF. In nucleotides, the CDR3 is TGTGCCAGCAGTTACTCGAGGCAGCCCCAGCATTTT. The genes are TRBV6-6 and TRBJ1-5; D is uncertain. Germline CDR1 and CDR2: MNHNY and SVGAGI (reference sequence). The CDR3 totals 12 residues. V was trimmed by 0 bases and J by 7 bases, leaving 4 bases between them.

CDR3 loop: CASSQTTRDRNYGYTF. CDR3 sequence (DNA): TGTGCCAGCAGCCAGACAACCCGGGACAGGAACTATGGCTACACCTTC. This chain uses TRBV4-2 with TRBJ1-2; 8 bases line up with TRBD1. The CDR3 runs 16 residues. Germline CDR1 and CDR2: LGHNA and YNFKEQ. Trimming removed 3 bases from V and 2 bases from J; junction bases left unmatched: 8.

The chain combines TRBV7-9 with TRBJ1-1; D remains unclear. Germline V lookup: CDR1 SEHNR, CDR2 FQNEAQ (reference sequence). This CDR3 comprises 14 residues. V shed 10 bases and J shed 0 bases, with 15 bases lying between them. In DNA, the CDR3 is TGTGCCACGACCCCGAGGGCCCTGAACACTGAAGCTTTCTTT. This sequence encodes CATTPRALNTEAFF.

The V call is TRBV14, the J call TRBJ1-2; D unresolved. This CDR3 comprises 16 residues. Germline CDR1 is SGHDN and CDR2 is FVKESK. Trimming stripped 2 bases from V and 3 bases from J, with 16 bases between. The CDR3 loop reads CASSQLDFYEYYGYTF. Here the CDR3 DNA reads TGTGCCAGCAGCCAACTAGACTTTTATGAGTACTATGGCTACACCTTC.

The chain couples TRBV19 to TRBJ2-3, with TRBD2 matching over 14 bases. Trimming cost V 6 bases and J 0 bases; bases outside gene matches: 14. Germline assignment: CDR1 LNHDA and CDR2 SQIVND (reference sequence). The CDR3 has 20 residues. The chain's CDR3 is CASSEVGGLAGAASTDTQYF. The CDR3, as DNA: TGTGCCAGTAGCGAGGTAGGGGGACTAGCGGGGGCGGCTAGCACAGATACGCAGTATTTT.

In its sample, this clone was seen a few times. The rearrangement links TRBV4-3 to TRBJ1-6, with D possibly being TRBD1 (5 bases). Trimming took 0 bases from V and 9 from J, leaving 15 bases between them. The V gene's germline CDR1 is LGHNA and CDR2 YSLEER. The CDR3 runs to 16 residues. The CDR3 is CASSQDLPRESSPLHF. CDR3 nucleotide sequence: TGCGCCAGCAGCCAAGACCTGCCCAGGGAAAGTTCACCCCTCCACTTT.

DNA for the CDR3: TGTGCCAGCAGCTTTTCTATACAGGGGGGTTTTGTTGGTGAGCAGTTCTTC. Translated: CASSFSIQGGFVGEQFF. This chain links TRBV27 with TRBJ2-1, with 8 bases fitting TRBD1. Looked up from germline, CDR1 is MNHEY and CDR2 is SMNVEV (reference sequence). V was clipped by 6 bases and J by 9 bases; unmatched bases: 19. The CDR3 has 17 amino acids.

The genes are TRBV5-6 and TRBJ2-5, with 9 nucleotides matching TRBD2. V lost 4 bases and J lost 5; bases outside the gene matches: 9. Germline values: CDR1 SGHDT, CDR2 YYEEEE. There are 15 residues in the CDR3. The CDR3 DNA sequence: TGTGCCAGCAGCCTCGTGCGGGGGGGCCGTGAGACCCAGTACTTC. It is translated as CASSLVRGGRETQYF.

V and J are TRBV4-3 and TRBJ2-5; D not resolved. Germline V gene lookup returns CDR1 LGHNA and CDR2 YSLEER. Trimming took 0 bases from V and 2 from J, leaving 7 bases between them. CDR3 size: 14 residues. CDR3 region: CASSQEGLQETQYF. The CDR3 nucleotides read TGCGCCAGCAGCCAAGAGGGCCTACAAGAGACCCAGTACTTC.

This chain connects TRBV13 to TRBJ1-5; a possible D gene is TRBD1 (6 bases). Germline V gene data show CDR1 as PRHDT and CDR2 as FYEKMQ (reference sequence). The ends were cut back, 7 bases at V and 2 bases at J, with 12 bases in the middle. CDR3 length: 14 amino acids. For the CDR3, the DNA is TGTGCCAGCACCGCGGACAGATGCAATCAGCCCCAGCATTTT. Protein: CASTADRCNQPQHF.